This T cell receptor beta chain was obtained from a study of blood T cell repertoires in COVID-19. Across the study: The study drew acute and convalescent COVID-19 samples from the United States, Italy and Spain.

This CDR3 is 12 amino acids long. Germline V gives CDR1 LNHDA, CDR2 SQIVND (reference sequence). The ends were cut back, 6 bases at V and 4 bases at J, with 8 bases in the middle. Within 2 weeks of study entry, exposed participants had contacted a PCR-confirmed or clinician-diagnosed COVID-19 case. Generated by immunoSEQ multiplex PCR, the TCRdb table keeps only in-frame clones and is missing some. In the table there are about 230,000 clones, over 75% of which are singletons. This clonotype originated in a woman aged 25 to 39 who had been exposed to COVID-19. The specimen was PBMCs or T cells enriched from blood (not recorded which). This rearrangement joins TRBV19 to TRBJ2-3; D is unclear. In nucleotides, the CDR3 is TGTGCCAGTAGCCCAGATGCAGATACGCAGTATTTT. This gives the protein CASSPDADTQYF.